The clone carrying this TCR beta chain was observed a few times. Antigen: not known. This entry belongs to a study of cytotoxic CD8 clonotypes in ibrutinib-treated CLL. Study-level information: Across the patients, about a dozen were relapsed/refractory, roughly 16 treatment-naive and 17 to 18 IGHV unmutated. Patients attained about 25 partial and 2 complete responses; at median around 5.5 years, approximately 14 remained remitted while about twelve progressed.

Whole-study results and caveats: Sample timing was unmatched between remission and later-progressing patients; lymph nodes unstudied.

Assay: immunoSEQ multiplex PCR; the TCRdb copy retains only in-frame clones and omits some. The sample carries roughly 250,000 clones, around three quarters recorded once. The length of the CDR3 is 14 residues. Germline CDR1 reads MGHDK; CDR2 reads SYGVNS. V lost 5 bases, J lost 3 bases, and 13 bases lay in between. This clonotype was obtained from a human donor with chronic lymphocytic leukemia. The chain combines TRBV25-1 with TRBJ1-2, with a weak D call TRBD1 (5 bases). The starting material was PBMCs, obtained after 24 months of ibrutinib treatment. The DNA for the CDR3 is TGTGCCAGCAGTAAGGGGATAGGGGACTATGGCTACACCTTC. Translated: CASSKGIGDYGYTF.